This is a list of T cell receptor beta chains from one sample in a study of TIL therapy for anti-PD-1-resistant metastatic lung cancer. The method was immunoSEQ multiplex PCR; TCRdb's version includes in-frame clones alone and lacks a portion of them. This sample yields about 32,000 clones, of which 70% to 80% are seen a single time; less than 3% belongs to the top ten. The sample here was blood, taken at baseline. These receptors all stem from a woman aged 30-79 years with non-small cell lung cancer. The CDR3 runs from the conserved cysteine through the conserved F or W. Fields, in order: V gene, clone size, J gene, D gene, CDR3 protein, CDR3 DNA. The D gene is left open where the match is weak. A row's size may be missing; if present it is once, few, many or a size class.

>TRBV5-1|.|TRBJ2-7|.
CASSFTNRAYEQYF
TGCGCCAGCAGCTTTACCAACAGGGCCTACGAGCAGTACTTC
>TRBV11-2|.|TRBJ1-2|.
CASSLHGGAGGYTF
TGTGCCAGCAGCTTACATGGGGGGGCTGGTGGCTACACCTTC
>TRBV4-2|.|TRBJ1-2|.
CASSQDRGGYGYTF
TGTGCCAGCAGCCAAGACAGGGGAGGCTATGGCTACACCTTC
>TRBV11-2|.|TRBJ2-2|.
CASSLQMTGELFF
TGTGCCAGCAGCTTACAAATGACCGGGGAGCTGTTTTTT
>TRBV18|few|TRBJ2-7|.
CASSYGAPYEQYF
TGTGCCAGCTCCTACGGGGCGCCTTACGAGCAGTACTTC
>TRBV6-1|.|TRBJ1-2|.
CASNDRHYGYTF
TGTGCCAGCAATGACAGGCACTATGGCTACACCTTC
>TRBV7-9|.|TRBJ2-1|.
CASSQGPRGTYNSEQFF
TGTGCCAGCAGCCAGGGACCCCGGGGAACCTACAATAGTGAGCAGTTCTTC
>TRBV27|.|TRBJ2-1|TRBD2
CASSLTVEIRTRSVHNEQFF
TGTGCCAGCAGTTTAACTGTAGAGATCAGGACTAGAAGCGTCCACAATGAGCAATTCTTC
>TRBV19|few|TRBJ1-1|.
CASSMGHLEAFF
TGTGCCAGTAGTATGGGACACCTCGAAGCTTTCTTT
>TRBV7-8|.|TRBJ1-2|TRBD1
CASSSGQGYGYTF
TGTGCCAGCAGCTCGGGACAGGGCTATGGCTACACCTTC
>TRBV7-9|.|TRBJ2-1|TRBD2
CASSTTSGKVNEQFF
TGTGCCAGCAGCACGACTAGCGGGAAAGTCAATGAGCAGTTCTTC
>TRBV9|.|TRBJ2-1|TRBD2
CASRAGGQVEQFF
TGTGCCAGCAGAGCGGGAGGGCAAGTTGAGCAGTTCTTC
>TRBV19|.|TRBJ1-1|TRBD1
CASSRGTGEAFF
TGTGCCAGTAGTAGGGGGACAGGTGAAGCTTTCTTT
>TRBV7-7|once|TRBJ2-3|.
CASSFGPGGTDTQYF
.
>TRBV27|.|TRBJ2-5|.
CASSLSFGRAFQETQYF
TGTGCCAGCAGTTTATCTTTTGGGCGGGCATTCCAAGAGACCCAGTACTTC
>TRBV5-1|.|TRBJ2-7|.
CASRLDGGYEQHF
TGCGCCAGCAGGTTGGACGGGGGCTACGAGCAGCACTTC
>TRBV10-2|.|TRBJ1-3|TRBD1
CASKPGQSSGNTIYF
TGCGCCAGTAAGCCGGGACAGAGCTCTGGAAACACCATATATTTT
>TRBV7-8|.|TRBJ2-7|.
CASSLVGSSASSYEQYF
TGTGCCAGCAGCTTAGTGGGGAGTAGCGCGAGCTCCTACGAGCAGTACTTC
>TRBV10-3|few|TRBJ1-2|.
CAILNLYNYGYTF
TGTGCCATCCTAAACCTGTATAACTATGGCTACACCTTC
>TRBV27|.|TRBJ2-7|.
CASSSHGGRQTSTYEQYF
TGTGCCAGCAGTTCCCATGGGGGCAGGCAAACGTCGACCTACGAGCAGTACTTC
>TRBV11-2|.|TRBJ1-2|.
CASSYSMSRGRDGYTF
TGTGCCAGCAGCTACTCCATGTCGAGGGGGAGGGATGGCTACACCTTC
>TRBV2|few|TRBJ1-2|.
CASSAGLYYTF
TGTGCCAGCAGCGCGGGACTTTACTACACCTTC
>TRBV6-1|.|TRBJ2-1|TRBD2
CASRRLAGGDNEQFF
TGTGCCAGCCGTAGGTTAGCGGGAGGGGACAATGAGCAGTTCTTC
>TRBV5-1|.|TRBJ2-6|.
CASSLEGSGASGANVLTF
TGCGCCAGCAGCTTGGAGGGTAGCGGAGCGTCTGGGGCCAACGTCCTGACTTTC
>TRBV18|.|TRBJ2-7|.
CASSPQKVSYEQYF
TGTGCCAGCTCACCGCAAAAGGTCTCCTACGAGCAGTACTTC
>TRBV5-4|.|TRBJ2-2|TRBD1
CASSLGPGTGAGELFF
TGTGCCAGCAGCTTGGGACCGGGAACAGGGGCCGGGGAGCTGTTTTTT
>TRBV7-6|few|TRBJ2-1|TRBD2
CASSSTSGGYNEQFF
TGTGCCAGCAGTTCGACTAGCGGGGGATACAATGAGCAGTTCTTC
>TRBV6-6|.|TRBJ1-4|TRBD1
CASSEATGGGEKLFF
TGTGCCAGCAGTGAGGCGACAGGGGGCGGTGAAAAACTGTTTTTT
>TRBV7-9|.|TRBJ1-4|.
CASSLGRENEKLFF
TGTGCCAGCAGCTTAGGACGGGAAAATGAAAAACTGTTTTTT
>TRBV5-1|.|TRBJ1-1|.
CASSNGGASGEAFF
TGCGCCAGCAGTAACGGGGGCGCGAGTGGGGAAGCTTTCTTT
>TRBV18|.|TRBJ2-7|.
CASSRRESGEQYF
TGTGCCAGCTCACGCCGGGAGTCTGGTGAGCAGTACTTC
>TRBV7-9|.|TRBJ2-7|TRBD1
CASSLGRQGVHEQYF
TGTGCCAGCAGCTTAGGAAGACAGGGAGTCCACGAGCAGTACTTC
>TRBV6-5|once|TRBJ2-2|TRBD2
CASRGLAETGELFF
TGTGCCAGCAGGGGACTAGCCGAAACCGGGGAGCTGTTTTTT
>TRBV6-5|.|TRBJ2-1|TRBD2
CASSYAGGTYNEQFF
TGTGCCAGCAGTTACGCGGGAGGGACCTACAATGAGCAGTTCTTC
>TRBV18|.|TRBJ1-2|.
CASSNPVRDHGYTF
TGTGCCAGCTCTAACCCCGTTCGGGACCATGGCTACACCTTC
>TRBV5-1|.|TRBJ2-7|.
CASSLAGQKPTYEQYF
TGCGCCAGCAGCTTGGCAGGACAGAAACCTACCTACGAGCAGTACTTC
>TRBV10-3|.|TRBJ2-7|TRBD2
CAISGRDYPVSYEQYF
TGTGCCATCAGCGGCCGGGACTACCCTGTTTCCTACGAGCAGTACTTC
>TRBV2|few|TRBJ1-2|.
CARKGEKGGYTF
TGTGCCCGGAAGGGGGAGAAGGGTGGCTACACCTTC
>TRBV7-7|.|TRBJ1-1|.
CASSLALYTEAFF
TGTGCCAGCAGCTTAGCCCTATACACTGAAGCTTTCTTT
>TRBV6-5|.|TRBJ2-6|.
CAARLSGANVLTF
TGTGCAGCAAGGCTCTCTGGGGCCAACGTCCTGACTTTC
>TRBV15|.|TRBJ1-4|TRBD1
CATSASTGPNEKLFF
TGTGCCACCAGCGCATCGACAGGGCCTAATGAAAAACTGTTTTTT
>TRBV19|.|TRBJ1-5|.
CASSIAAGDNQPQHF
TGTGCCAGTAGTATAGCCGCAGGGGACAATCAGCCCCAGCATTTT
>TRBV4-2|.|TRBJ2-7|TRBD2
CASSQGIPGLAGENEQYF
TGTGCCAGCAGCCAAGGGATTCCGGGACTAGCGGGAGAGAACGAGCAGTACTTC
>TRBV9|once|TRBJ2-3|.
CASSVVRGDTQYF
TGTGCCAGCAGCGTAGTGCGGGGTGATACGCAGTATTTT
>TRBV6-1|once|TRBJ1-2|.
CASSEFAHRAHRRGYTF
TGTGCCAGCAGTGAGTTTGCCCACAGGGCGCACCGGCGGGGCTACACCTTC
>TRBV5-1|.|TRBJ2-1|TRBD1
CASSSGQGAFEQFF
TGCGCCAGCAGCTCGGGACAGGGGGCCTTCGAACAGTTCTTC
>TRBV21-1|.|TRBJ1-1|.
CASSTQVNTEAFF
TGTGCCAGCAGCACACAGGTGAACACTGAAGCTTTCTTT
>TRBV7-6|.|TRBJ1-2|TRBD1
CASSLNPTGGYTF
TGTGCCAGCAGCTTAAATCCGACAGGGGGCTACACCTTC
>TRBV27|.|TRBJ2-1|TRBD2
CASSLSPSGTYNEQFF
TGTGCCAGCAGTTTATCGCCTAGCGGGACCTACAATGAGCAGTTCTTC
>TRBV5-6|.|TRBJ2-7|TRBD2
CASSFRGGSYEQYF
TGTGCCAGCAGCTTCAGAGGCGGGAGTTACGAGCAGTACTTC
>TRBV27|.|TRBJ1-6|TRBD1
CASSLRGTGNNSPLHF
TGTGCCAGCAGTTTAAGGGGGACAGGGAATAATTCACCCCTCCACTTT